The subject of this entry is one T cell receptor beta chain. The CDR3 loop spans 13 amino acids. CDR1 is SGHRS, CDR2 YFSETQ, per germline. V lost 5 bases and J lost 3, with 11 bases in between. Per the original methods: Estimated nucleated cell counts came from reference gene primer amplification. TCRdb's table, derived via immunoSEQ multiplex PCR, lists solely in-frame clones and lacks some. V and J calls and clone size are given by that table; D and trimming were obtained from the DNA. Of some 270,000 clones listed, around nine tenths are singletons. This sample stems from a study of blood T cell repertoires in COVID-19. For the study at large: COVID-19 samples from acute and convalescent phases originated in the United States, Italy and Spain. Sources were T cells, B-cell-depleted T cells, or PBMCs; the material itself was cDNA or gDNA.

The sequenced material came from peripheral blood. This receptor was taken from a man in his forties with active or convalescent COVID-19. This sequence joins TRBV5-1 and TRBJ1-1; unclear D gene. The chain's CDR3 is CASSENVDTEAFF. The CDR3 nucleotides are TGCGCCAGCAGTGAGAACGTGGACACTGAAGCTTTCTTT.